This paragraph covers one T cell receptor beta chain sequence. Its antigen is unidentified. Via MiXCR, TCRdb re-called the reads, giving one row per CDR3 protein. The sample consists of some 940,000 distinct CDR3 sequences, around 29% of them appearing once. This CDR3 has 15 residues. Germline V lookup: CDR1 SGHVS, CDR2 FNYEAQ. The trim removed 3 bases at V and 3 bases at J, leaving 4 bases unmatched. The data stem from a study of T cell repertoires in cytomegalovirus infection. The wider study: CMV infection and matching HLA type were both indicated by public TCR beta signatures. Study-wide results and caveats: CMV carriers with the relevant HLA were identified by cumulative public TCR beta family frequency. Across the ex vivo response, the dominant clonotypes were HLA-C-restricted CMV-specific TCR beta clonotypes.

The genes are TRBV7-6 and TRBJ2-1, with 8 nucleotides matching TRBD2. The source is a human donor in good health (CMV status not recorded). Some clones in this sample may be carry-over from other donors' samples. This sample comprised cultured CD8+ T cells from PBMCs, obtained from culture after CMV antigen stimulation. CDR3 region: CASSFGRGVYNEQFF. CDR3 nucleotide sequence: TGTGCCAGCAGCTTTGGGCGGGGGGTCTACAATGAGCAGTTCTTC.